This T cell receptor beta chain was obtained from a study of technical replicates of blood from a few donors. J was trimmed by 2 bases and V by 6 bases; bases with no gene match: 12. The CDR3 loop spans 17 amino acids. Germline CDR1 reads LNHDA; CDR2 reads SQIVND (reference sequence). Sequencing was performed with immunoSEQ multiplex PCR; in TCRdb, only in-frame clones are kept and a portion is missing. The sample shows 60,000 to 85,000 clones, 94% of them seen only once. Input material: T cells isolated from PBMCs. The chain combines TRBV19 with TRBJ1-2, with 10 positions matching TRBD1. The sequence came from a human donor in good health. CDR3 DNA sequence: TGTGCCAGTAGCCACCACGACAGGGGGCCATTAAACTATGGCTACACCTTC. The encoded protein is CASSHHDRGPLNYGYTF.